The clone carrying this T cell receptor (beta chain) is labeled as medium-sized (0.01 to 0.1%). The antigen is undetermined. Libraries for TCRalpha and TCRbeta carried sample barcodes and unique molecular identifiers via 5'RACE. TCRdb redid the calling of the 5' RACE reads with MiXCR, one entry per CDR3 protein. The profile shows tens of thousands of distinct CDR3 sequences, roughly 26% of them singletons. Looked up from germline, CDR1 is KGHSH and CDR2 is LQKENI. There are 11 residues in the CDR3. Trimming removed 5 bases at V and 4 bases at J, with 6 bases between. This record comes from a study of T-cell memory formation after mild COVID-19. The wider study: The TCR clusters were mostly specific to one donor. Regarding the study as a whole: Pre-infection memory carried some responding clones, suggesting that cross-reactive memory joined.

The source material was PBMCs or a T cell subset sorted from them (not recorded which). The origin of this receptor is a man younger than 35 who had mild COVID-19 (a few samples of this study predate the infection). Cell type and time point are not known. The chain recombines TRBV18 with TRBJ2-7; D gene unclear. DNA for the CDR3: TGTGCCAGCTCATCTGATTACGAGCAGTACTTC. Translated: CASSSDYEQYF.